This T cell receptor beta chain was retrieved from a study of blood T cell repertoires in COVID-19 (dated by TCRdb to 2018 to 2020). At the level of the whole study: The collaborator samples originated in the United States, Italy and Spain and spanned the acute and convalescent phases of COVID-19. A de-identified subject ID, COVID-19 status, age in years and sex were almost always included in the sample metadata. The samples were drawn from two sources: the first 160 participants of the ongoing ImmuneRACE study, and 950 to 1,500 subjects contributed by 6 global collaborators. Subjects who had been exposed to COVID-19, were actively infected with it, or had recovered from it provided the deeply sampled blood TCRbeta repertoires that made up the dataset. Where available, HLA class I and class II types were taken from metadata supplied by the sample provider and were not determined by assay-based typing. The repertoires were made available in a free public database intended to serve as a resource for research on the immune response to SARS-CoV-2. The prospective study material was composed of cDNA or gDNA derived from T cells, B-cell-depleted T cells, or PBMCs. On the study overall, not on this receptor specifically: The amount of clinical and demographic metadata varied by source and participant and was provided uncurated.

V trim: 4 bases; J trim: 4 bases; unmatched bases: 4. The CDR3 spans 15 residues, from the cysteine through the phenylalanine. Only CDR3 DNA remains: 45 bases, in frame from the first base. The germline V gene encodes CDR1 MGHRA and CDR2 YSYEKL. Whole blood was collected in K2EDTA tubes by collaborating institutions according to the institutions' own protocols. For TCRbeta analysis, collaborator samples were shipped as frozen whole blood, as isolated PBMCs, or as DNA extracted from either sample type. As regards this clone: The target of this receptor is not known. Base-call qualities are not available, and no considerably larger clone is one nucleotide away.

TCRbeta CDR3 regions were amplified from genomic DNA using the immunoSEQ Assay, a bias-controlled multiplex PCR. The original pipeline was this. The number of nucleated cells in each sample was estimated by amplification of reference gene primers within the assay. To quantify the absolute abundance of each unique TCRbeta CDR3 rearrangement, sequence reads were collapsed and filtered. Productive Simpson clonality was computed per sample as the square root of Simpson's diversity index over productive rearrangements. This is the immuneACCESS table as TCRdb keeps it, with only in-frame sequences that have V and J called. A part of the clones is gone; compared with another copy, unresolved V genes explain less than half, and the rest is unexplained. Clonal size and the V and J genes are those of that table, whereas D and trimming came from the DNA. The sample contains approximately 52,000 clones, less than 95% of them found a single time. More than 3% of the sample is taken by the ten largest.

The rearranged segments are TRBV4-1 and TRBJ2-3; the central 11 bases match TRBD2. The sample comprised peripheral blood. This TCR was recovered from a man aged 50 or older with acute or convalescent COVID-19. The CDR3 amino acid sequence is: CASSRIAGGADTQYF. The nucleotides read TGCGCCAGCAGCCGAATAGCGGGGGGGGCAGATACGCAGTATTTT.